The clone carrying this TCR beta chain was seen many times. Antigen unknown. The time point: sample taken at primary tumor resection. The input material, whole RNA from tumor, nontumor lung or frozen PBMC, was sequenced unsorted. TCRdb reprocessed the 5' RACE reads with MiXCR, giving one entry per CDR3 protein. Found here are fewer than 6,500 distinct CDR3 sequences, roughly 8% of them singletons; the top ten hold 28%. The CDR3 is made up of 12 amino acids. CDR1 is SGHDT and CDR2 is YYEEEE in the germline V gene. V shed 4 bases and J shed 5 bases, with 10 bases lying between them. This sample was taken from a study of spatial heterogeneity in lung cancer. Findings and caveats of the study: Expanded intratumoral alpha and beta TCR counts tracked tumor mutation counts.

The sequence was collected from a female donor with early-stage non-small cell lung cancer. Material: lung tumor tissue, obtained at surgery. The gene calls are TRBV5-6 and TRBJ2-7; unclear D gene. The CDR3, as DNA: TGTGCCAGCAGCGCCCGTATCCACGAGCAGTACTTC. Residues: CASSARIHEQYF. Drawing the rest from reference TRBV5-6 and TRBJ2-7, the complete variable domain is DAGVTQSPTHLIKTRGQQVTLRCSPKSGHDTVSWYQQALGQGPQFIFQYYEEEERQRGNFPDRFSGHQFPNYSSELNVNALLLGDSALYLCASSARIHEQYFGPGTRLTVT.